This T cell receptor (beta chain) was recovered during a study of cytotoxic CD8 clonotypes in ibrutinib-treated CLL. The overall study: Among the patients, fewer than twelve presented as relapsed/refractory and around 15 as treatment-naive; 17 showed unmutated IGHV. Partial responses totalled around 25 and complete responses 2; after median roughly 71 months, 14 remained remitted and around twelve progressed. Study results and caveats: Progressing and sustained-remission patients had different sampling times. Before falling back toward baseline at progression, clonality had risen at the time of ibrutinib response.

The CDR3 spans 16 residues. In germline, CDR1 is SGHVS, CDR2 FQNEAQ. Losses at the gene ends were 6 bases for V and 3 bases for J; bases not matched to a gene: 13. Comments on this clone: The antigen is unknown.

Profiled with immunoSEQ multiplex PCR; TCRdb holds only in-frame clones, not every one. The table has more than 150,000 clones, around 72% seen once. V gene TRBV7-8 combines with J gene TRBJ1-2; TRBD1 matches 7 bases. Sequences were derived from PBMCs, sampled after 24 months of ibrutinib treatment. This TCR derives from a human donor with chronic lymphocytic leukemia. CDR3: CASSRRRGRPDYGYTF. CDR3 sequence (DNA): TGTGCCAGCAGTCGACGGAGGGGGCGCCCGGACTATGGCTACACCTTC. Together with reference TRBV7-8 and TRBJ1-2, the CDR3 gives the full variable domain: GAGVSQSPRYKVAKRGQDVALRCDPISGHVSLFWYQQALGQGPEFLTYFQNEAQLDKSGLPSDRFFAERPEGSVSTLKIQRTQQEDSAVYLCASSRRRGRPDYGYTFGSGTRLTVV.